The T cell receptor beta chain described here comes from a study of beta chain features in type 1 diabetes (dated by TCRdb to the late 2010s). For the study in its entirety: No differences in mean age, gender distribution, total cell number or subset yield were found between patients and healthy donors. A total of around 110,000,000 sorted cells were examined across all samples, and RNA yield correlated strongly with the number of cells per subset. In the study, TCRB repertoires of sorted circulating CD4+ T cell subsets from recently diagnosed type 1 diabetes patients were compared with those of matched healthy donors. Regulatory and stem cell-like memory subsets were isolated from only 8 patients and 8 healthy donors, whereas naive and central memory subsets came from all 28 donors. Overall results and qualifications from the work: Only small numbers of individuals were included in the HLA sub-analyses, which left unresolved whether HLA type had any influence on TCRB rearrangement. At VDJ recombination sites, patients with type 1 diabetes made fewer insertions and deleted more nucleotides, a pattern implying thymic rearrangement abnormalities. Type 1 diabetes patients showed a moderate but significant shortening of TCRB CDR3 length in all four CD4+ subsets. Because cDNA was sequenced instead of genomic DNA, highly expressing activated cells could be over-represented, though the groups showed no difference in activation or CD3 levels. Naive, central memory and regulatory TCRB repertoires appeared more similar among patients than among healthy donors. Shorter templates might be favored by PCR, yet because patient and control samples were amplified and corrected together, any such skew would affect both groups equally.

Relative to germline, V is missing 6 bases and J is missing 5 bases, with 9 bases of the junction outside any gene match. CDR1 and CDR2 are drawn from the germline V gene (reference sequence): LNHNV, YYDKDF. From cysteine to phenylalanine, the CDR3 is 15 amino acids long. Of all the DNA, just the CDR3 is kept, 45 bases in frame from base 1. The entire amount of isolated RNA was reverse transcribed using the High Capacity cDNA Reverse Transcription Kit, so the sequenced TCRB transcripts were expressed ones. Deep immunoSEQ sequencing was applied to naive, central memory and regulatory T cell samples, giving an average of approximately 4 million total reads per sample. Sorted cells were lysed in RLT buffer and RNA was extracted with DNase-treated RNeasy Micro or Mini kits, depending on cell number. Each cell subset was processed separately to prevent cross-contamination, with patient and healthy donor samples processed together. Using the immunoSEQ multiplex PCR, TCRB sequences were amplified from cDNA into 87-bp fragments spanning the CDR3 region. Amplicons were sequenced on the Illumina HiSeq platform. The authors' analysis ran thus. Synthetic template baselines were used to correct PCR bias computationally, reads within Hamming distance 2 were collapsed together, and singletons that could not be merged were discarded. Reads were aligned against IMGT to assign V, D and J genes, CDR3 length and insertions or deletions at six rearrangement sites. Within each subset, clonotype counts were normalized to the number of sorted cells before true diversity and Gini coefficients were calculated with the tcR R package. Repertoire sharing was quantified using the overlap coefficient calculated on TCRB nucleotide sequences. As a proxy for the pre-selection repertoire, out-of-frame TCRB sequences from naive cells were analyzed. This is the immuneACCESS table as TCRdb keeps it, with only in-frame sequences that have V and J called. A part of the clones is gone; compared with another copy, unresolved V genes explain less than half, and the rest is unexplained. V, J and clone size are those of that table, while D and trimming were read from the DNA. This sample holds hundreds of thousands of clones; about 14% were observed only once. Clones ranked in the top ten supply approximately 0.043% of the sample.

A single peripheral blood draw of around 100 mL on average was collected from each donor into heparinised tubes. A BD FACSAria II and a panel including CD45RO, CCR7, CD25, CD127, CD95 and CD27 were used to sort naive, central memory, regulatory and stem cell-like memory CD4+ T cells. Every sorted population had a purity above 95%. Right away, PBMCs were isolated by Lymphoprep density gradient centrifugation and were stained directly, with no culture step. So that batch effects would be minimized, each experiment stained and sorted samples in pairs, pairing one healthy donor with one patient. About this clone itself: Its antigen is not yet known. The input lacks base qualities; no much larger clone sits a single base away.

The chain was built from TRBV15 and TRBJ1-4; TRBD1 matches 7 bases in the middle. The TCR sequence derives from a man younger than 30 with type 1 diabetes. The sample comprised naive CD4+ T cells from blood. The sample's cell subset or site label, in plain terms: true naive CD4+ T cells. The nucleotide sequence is TGTGCCACCAGAGCCGAAGACAGGGCGAATGAAAAACTGTTTTTT. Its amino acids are CATRAEDRANEKLFF.